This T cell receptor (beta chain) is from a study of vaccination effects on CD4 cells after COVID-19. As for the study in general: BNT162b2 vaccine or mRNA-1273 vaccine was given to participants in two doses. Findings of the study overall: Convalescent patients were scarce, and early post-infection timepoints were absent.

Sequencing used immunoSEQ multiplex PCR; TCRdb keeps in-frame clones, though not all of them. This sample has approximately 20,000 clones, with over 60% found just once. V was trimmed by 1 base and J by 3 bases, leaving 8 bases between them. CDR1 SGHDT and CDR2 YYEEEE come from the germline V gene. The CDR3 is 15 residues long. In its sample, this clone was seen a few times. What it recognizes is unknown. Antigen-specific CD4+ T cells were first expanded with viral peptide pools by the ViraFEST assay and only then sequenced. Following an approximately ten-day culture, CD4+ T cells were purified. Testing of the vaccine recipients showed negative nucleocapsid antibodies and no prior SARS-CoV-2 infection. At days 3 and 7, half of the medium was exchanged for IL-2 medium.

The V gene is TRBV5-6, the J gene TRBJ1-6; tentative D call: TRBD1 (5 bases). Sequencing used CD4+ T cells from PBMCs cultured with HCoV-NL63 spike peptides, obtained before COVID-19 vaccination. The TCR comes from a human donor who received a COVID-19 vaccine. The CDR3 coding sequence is TGTGCCAGCAGCTTGCCAGGGAGCTATAATTCACCCCTCCACTTT. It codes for CASSLPGSYNSPLHF.